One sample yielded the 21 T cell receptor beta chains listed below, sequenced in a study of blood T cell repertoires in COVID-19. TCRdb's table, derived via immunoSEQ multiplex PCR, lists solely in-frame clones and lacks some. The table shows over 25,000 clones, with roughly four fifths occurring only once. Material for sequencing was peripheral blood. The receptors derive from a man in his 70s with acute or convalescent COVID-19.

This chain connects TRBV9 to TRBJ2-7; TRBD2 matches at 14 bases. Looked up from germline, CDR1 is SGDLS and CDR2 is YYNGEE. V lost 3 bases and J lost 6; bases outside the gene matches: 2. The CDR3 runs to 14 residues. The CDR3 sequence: CASSAGLAGAEQYF. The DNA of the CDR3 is TGTGCCAGCAGCGCGGGACTAGCGGGAGCCGAGCAGTACTTC.

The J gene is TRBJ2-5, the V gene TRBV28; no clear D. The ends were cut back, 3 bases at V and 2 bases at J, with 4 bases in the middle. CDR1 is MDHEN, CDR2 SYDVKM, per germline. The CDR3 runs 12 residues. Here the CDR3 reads CASSFRQETQYF. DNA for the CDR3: TGTGCCAGCAGTTTCAGGCAAGAGACCCAGTACTTC.

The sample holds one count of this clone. CDR3 loop: CASSEPGDRGLYGYTF. The CDR3 nucleotides read TGTGCCAGCAGTGAGCCGGGGGACAGGGGACTCTATGGCTACACCTTC. V usage is TRBV25-1 and J usage is TRBJ1-2; the match to TRBD1 covers 10 bases. Germline lookup yields CDR1 MGHDK and CDR2 SYGVNS. The CDR3 consists of 16 residues. Trimming cost V 3 bases and J 4 bases; bases outside gene matches: 8.

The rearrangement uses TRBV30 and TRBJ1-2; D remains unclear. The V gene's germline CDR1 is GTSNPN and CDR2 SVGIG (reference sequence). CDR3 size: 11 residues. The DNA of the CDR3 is TGTGCTGGGCGGGGAGGGAATGGCTACACCTTC. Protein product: CAGRGGNGYTF.

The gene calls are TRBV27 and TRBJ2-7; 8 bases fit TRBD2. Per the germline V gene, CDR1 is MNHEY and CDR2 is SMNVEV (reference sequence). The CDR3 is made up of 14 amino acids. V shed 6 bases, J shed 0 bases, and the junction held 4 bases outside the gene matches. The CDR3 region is CASRASGFSYEQYF. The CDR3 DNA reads TGTGCCAGCAGGGCTAGCGGGTTCTCCTACGAGCAGTACTTC.

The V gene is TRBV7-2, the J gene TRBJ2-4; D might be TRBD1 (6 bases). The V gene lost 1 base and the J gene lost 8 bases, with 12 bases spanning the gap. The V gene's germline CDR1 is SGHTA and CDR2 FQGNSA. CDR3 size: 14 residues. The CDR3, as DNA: TGTGCCAGCAGCTTAGAGGGCAGGGGAGACATTCAGTACTTC. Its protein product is CASSLEGRGDIQYF. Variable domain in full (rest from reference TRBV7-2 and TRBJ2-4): GAGVSQSPSNKVTEKGKDVELRCDPISGHTALYWYRQSLGQGLEFLIYFQGNSAPDKSGLPSDRFSAERTGGSVSTLTIQRTQQEDSAVYLCASSLEGRGDIQYFGAGTRLSVL.

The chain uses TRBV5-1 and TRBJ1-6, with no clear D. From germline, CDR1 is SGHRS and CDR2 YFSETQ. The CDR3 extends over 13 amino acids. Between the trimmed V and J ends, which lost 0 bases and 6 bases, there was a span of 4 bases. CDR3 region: CASSLDGNSPLHF. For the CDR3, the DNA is TGCGCCAGCAGCTTGGACGGTAATTCACCCCTCCACTTT.

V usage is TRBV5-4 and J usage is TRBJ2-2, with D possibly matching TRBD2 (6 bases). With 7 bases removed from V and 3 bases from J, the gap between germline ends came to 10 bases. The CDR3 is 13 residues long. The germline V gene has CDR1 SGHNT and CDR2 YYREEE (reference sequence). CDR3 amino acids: CASGGEYTGELFF. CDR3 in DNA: TGTGCCAGCGGCGGGGAGTACACCGGGGAGCTGTTTTTT.

This CDR3 reads CASSPQGTDTQYF. Written as DNA, the CDR3 is TGTGCCAGCAGCCCACAGGGCACAGATACGCAGTATTTT. V usage is TRBV7-9 and J usage is TRBJ2-3; TRBD1 might be the D (5 bases). CDR1 is SEHNR, CDR2 FQNEAQ, per germline (reference sequence). The CDR3 totals 13 residues. The V gene lost 5 bases and the J gene lost 1 base, with 7 bases spanning the gap. Drawing the rest from reference TRBV7-9 and TRBJ2-3, the complete variable domain is DTGVSQNPRHKITKRGQNVTFRCDPISEHNRLYWYRQTLGQGPEFLTYFQNEAQLEKSRLLSDRFSAERPKGSFSTLEIQRTEQGDSAMYLCASSPQGTDTQYFGPGTRLTVL.

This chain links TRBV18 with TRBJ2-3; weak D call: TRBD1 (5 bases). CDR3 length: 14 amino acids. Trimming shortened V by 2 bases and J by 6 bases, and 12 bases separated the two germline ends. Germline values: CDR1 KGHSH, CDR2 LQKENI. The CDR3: CASSPIQVLDTQYF. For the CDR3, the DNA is TGTGCCAGCTCACCAATACAGGTTCTTGATACGCAGTATTTT.

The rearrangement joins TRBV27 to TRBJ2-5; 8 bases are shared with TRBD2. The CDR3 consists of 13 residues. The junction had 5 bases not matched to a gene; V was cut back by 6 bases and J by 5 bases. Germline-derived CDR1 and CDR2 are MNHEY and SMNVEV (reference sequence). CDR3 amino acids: CASSSSGSETQYF. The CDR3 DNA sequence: TGTGCCAGCAGCTCAAGCGGGAGTGAGACCCAGTACTTC.

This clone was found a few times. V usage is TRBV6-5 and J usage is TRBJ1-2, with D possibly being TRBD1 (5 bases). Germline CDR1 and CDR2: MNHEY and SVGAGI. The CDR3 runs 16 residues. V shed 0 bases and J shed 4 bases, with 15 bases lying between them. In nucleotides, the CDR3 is TGTGCCAGCAGTTACTCGATCGGGGGTGTTGGCTATGGCTACACCTTC. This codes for CASSYSIGGVGYGYTF.

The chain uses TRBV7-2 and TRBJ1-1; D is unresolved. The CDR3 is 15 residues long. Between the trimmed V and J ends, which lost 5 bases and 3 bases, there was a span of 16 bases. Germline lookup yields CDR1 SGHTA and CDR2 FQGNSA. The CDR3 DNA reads TGTGCCAGCAGCCTACTAACGGGGAGGGACACTGAAGCTTTCTTT. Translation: CASSLLTGRDTEAFF.

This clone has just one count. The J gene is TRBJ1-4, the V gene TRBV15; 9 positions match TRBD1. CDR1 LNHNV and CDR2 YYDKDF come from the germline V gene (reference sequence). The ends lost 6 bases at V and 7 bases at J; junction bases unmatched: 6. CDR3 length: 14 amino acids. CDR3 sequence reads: CATRSGTGSEKLFF. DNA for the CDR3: TGTGCCACCAGATCCGGGACAGGGTCTGAAAAACTGTTTTTT. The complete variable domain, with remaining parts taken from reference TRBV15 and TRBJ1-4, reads DAMVIQNPRYQVTQFGKPVTLSCSQTLNHNVMYWYQQKSSQAPKLLFHYYDKDFNNEADTPDNFQSRRPNTSFCFLDIRSPGLGDTAMYLCATRSGTGSEKLFFGSGTQLSVL.

The CDR3 nucleotides read TGTGCCAGCAGTGGACAGGGTACGTACGAGCAGTACTTC. Translation: CASSGQGTYEQYF. The chain couples TRBV6-2 or TRBV6-3 to TRBJ2-7; TRBD1 agrees at 8 bases. Germline loops: CDR1 MNHEY, CDR2 SVGEGT. This CDR3 spans 13 amino acids. Trimming cost V 5 bases and J 4 bases; bases outside gene matches: 4.

CDR3 protein: CASSLRSREETQYF. CDR3 bases: TGTGCCAGCAGCTTAAGGTCCAGGGAAGAGACCCAGTACTTC. This sequence joins TRBV7-2 and TRBJ2-5, with TRBD1 as a possible D gene (5 bases). The CDR3 totals 14 residues. Germline V gene data show CDR1 as SGHTA and CDR2 as FQGNSA. The V end was cut by 2 bases, the J end by 3 bases, with 10 bases between.

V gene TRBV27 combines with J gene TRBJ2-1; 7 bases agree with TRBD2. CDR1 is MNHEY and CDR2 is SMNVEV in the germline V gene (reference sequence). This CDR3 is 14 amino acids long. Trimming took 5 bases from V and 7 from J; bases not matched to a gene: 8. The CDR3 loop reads CASSARESRNEQFF. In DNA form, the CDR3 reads TGTGCCAGCAGTGCGCGGGAGTCGAGGAATGAGCAGTTCTTC.

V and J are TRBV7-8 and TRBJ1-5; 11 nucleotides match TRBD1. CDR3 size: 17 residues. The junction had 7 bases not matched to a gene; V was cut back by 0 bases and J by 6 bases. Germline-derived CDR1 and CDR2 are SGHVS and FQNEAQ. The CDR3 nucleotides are TGTGCCAGCAGCTTAGCTGGGGACAGGGGGGCTACTCAGCCCCAGCATTTT. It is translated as CASSLAGDRGATQPQHF.

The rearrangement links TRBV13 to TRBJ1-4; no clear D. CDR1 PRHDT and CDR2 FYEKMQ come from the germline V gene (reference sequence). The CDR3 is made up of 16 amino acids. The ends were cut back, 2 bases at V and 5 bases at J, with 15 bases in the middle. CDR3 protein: CASSLSRGQWNEKLFF. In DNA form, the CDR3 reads TGTGCCAGCAGCTTAAGCAGAGGGCAGTGGAATGAAAAACTGTTTTTT.

The chain's CDR3 is CASSYAREAGELFF. The DNA for the CDR3 is TGTGCCAGCAGTTACGCCAGGGAGGCCGGGGAGCTGTTTTTT. The rearrangement uses TRBV6-6 and TRBJ2-2; maybe TRBD2 (6 bases). This CDR3 comprises 14 residues. V gave up 2 bases and J gave up 6 bases, with 10 bases separating them. The germline gives CDR1 MNHNY, CDR2 SVGAGI (reference sequence).

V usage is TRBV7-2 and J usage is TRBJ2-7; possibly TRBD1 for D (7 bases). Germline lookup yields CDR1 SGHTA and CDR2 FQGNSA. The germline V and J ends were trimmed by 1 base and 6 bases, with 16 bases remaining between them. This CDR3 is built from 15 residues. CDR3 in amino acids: CASSLVPRGVGEQYF. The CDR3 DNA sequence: TGTGCCAGCAGCTTAGTACCCAGGGGGGTCGGCGAGCAGTACTTC.